This is a list of T cell receptor beta chains from one sample in a study of T cell responses to AZD1222 COVID-19 vaccine. The data were produced by immunoSEQ multiplex PCR, yet TCRdb's version contains in-frame clones alone and is incomplete. This table holds some 180,000 clones, roughly 92% found once. Sequenced material: peripheral blood, taken on day 0 of AZD1222 vaccination. These receptors were collected from an adult in good health. Each CDR3 is given with its conserved first and last residue. A D gene is named only where the DNA matches it firmly. Size values are once, few and many counts, or a class for expanded clones, and some rows have none.

J gene | V gene | D gene | clone size | CDR3 protein | CDR3 DNA
TRBJ2-5 | TRBV7-7 | TRBD1 | - | CASSSYVGTGSETQYF | TGTGCTAGCAGCTCCTACGTGGGGACAGGATCTGAGACCCAGTACTTC
TRBJ1-2 | TRBV5-4 | TRBD1 | - | CASSLQGTGAYGYTF | TGTGCCAGCAGCTTGCAGGGGACAGGGGCCTATGGCTACACCTTC
TRBJ1-5 | TRBV11-2 | - | once | CASSLGSSNQPQHF | TGTGCCAGCAGCTTGGGGAGTAGCAATCAGCCCCAGCATTTT
TRBJ1-6 | TRBV30 | - | - | CAWSGETPLHF | TGTGCCTGGAGTGGGGAGACACCCCTCCACTTT
TRBJ2-3 | TRBV10-2 | TRBD2 | - | CASSEPGTSGNTDTQYF | TGCGCCAGCAGTGAGCCCGGGACTAGCGGGAACACAGATACGCAGTATTTT
TRBJ1-1 | TRBV5-4 | - | - | CASTRTQGPLNTEAFF | TGTGCCAGCACCAGGACCCAGGGGCCACTGAACACTGAAGCTTTCTTT
TRBJ2-4 | TRBV19 | - | - | CASSILGQIQYF | TGTGCCAGTAGTATATTAGGGCAAATTCAGTACTTC
TRBJ1-1 | TRBV6-2/TRBV6-3 | - | - | CASSPTGKVLAEAFF | TGTGCCAGCAGCCCTACAGGGAAAGTACTGGCTGAAGCTTTCTTT
TRBJ1-1 | TRBV30 | TRBD1 | - | CAWSVGRGWTEAFF | TGTGCCTGGAGTGTAGGCAGGGGGTGGACTGAAGCTTTCTTT
TRBJ1-6 | TRBV2 | TRBD1 | - | CASRPDREGLTYNSPLHF | TGTGCCAGCAGGCCCGACAGGGAAGGGTTGACCTATAATTCACCCCTCCACTTT
TRBJ2-1 | TRBV10-2 | - | - | CASRASGGNEQFF | TGCGCCAGCAGAGCCAGTGGGGGGAATGAGCAGTTCTTC
TRBJ1-2 | TRBV14 | - | - | CASSQQFGQKNYGYTF | TGTGCCAGCAGCCAACAATTTGGACAGAAAAACTATGGCTACACCTTC
TRBJ1-2 | TRBV29-1 | - | - | CSVGHNYGYTF | TGCAGCGTTGGACATAACTATGGCTACACCTTC
TRBJ2-7 | TRBV6-5 | - | - | CASSYAGPTYEQYF | TGTGCCAGCAGTTACGCCGGACCGACCTACGAGCAGTACTTC
TRBJ1-1 | TRBV29-1 | - | - | CSVVPGFSENTEAFF | TGCAGCGTTGTCCCGGGATTTAGTGAGAACACTGAAGCTTTCTTT
TRBJ1-5 | TRBV2 | - | - | CASSQQGSGSQPQHF | TGTGCCAGCAGTCAGCAGGGGTCCGGGAGTCAGCCCCAGCATTTT
TRBJ1-3 | TRBV5-5 | - | - | CASSLVGGTTLSGNTIYF | TGTGCCAGCAGCTTGGTTGGGGGCACCACTCTCTCTGGAAACACCATATATTTT
TRBJ2-1 | TRBV5-1 | - | - | CASSKASGFYNEQFF | TGCGCCAGCAGTAAAGCGTCGGGATTTTACAATGAGCAGTTCTTC
TRBJ1-5 | TRBV5-5 | - | - | CASSLEWVSNQPQHF | TGTGCCAGCAGCTTGGAGTGGGTTAGCAATCAGCCCCAGCATTTT
TRBJ1-6 | TRBV13 | TRBD1 | - | CASGTGISPLHF | TGTGCCAGTGGGACAGGGATTTCACCCCTCCACTTT
TRBJ1-6 | TRBV3-1/TRBV3-2 | - | once | CASSQDRYSPLHF | TGTGCCAGCAGCCAAGATCGGTATTCACCCCTCCACTTT
TRBJ1-5 | TRBV9 | - | - | CASSVGGIGNQPQHF | TGTGCCAGCAGCGTAGGGGGAATTGGCAATCAGCCCCAGCATTTT
TRBJ1-2 | TRBV6-5 | - | - | CASAPVDEGYGYTF | TGTGCCAGCGCCCCTGTGGATGAGGGCTATGGCTACACCTTC
TRBJ1-1 | TRBV29-1 | - | many | CSAGPGARKNTEAFF | TGCAGCGCCGGCCCGGGGGCCCGTAAGAACACTGAAGCTTTCTTT
TRBJ2-7 | TRBV19 | - | - | CASSSFGFVDEQYF | TGTGCCAGTAGTAGTTTTGGGTTCGTGGACGAGCAGTACTTC
TRBJ2-3 | TRBV7-9 | TRBD2 | - | CASSLVSGLVGLAQYF | TGTGCCAGCAGCTTAGTATCCGGACTAGTTGGATTGGCGCAGTATTTT
TRBJ1-5 | TRBV18 | - | - | CASSPQGGGNQPQHF | TGTGCCAGCTCACCACAAGGGGGAGGCAATCAGCCCCAGCATTTT
TRBJ1-2 | TRBV4-1 | - | - | CASSQARQTFNYGYTF | TGCGCCAGCAGCCAAGCTCGACAAACTTTTAACTATGGCTACACCTTC
TRBJ2-7 | TRBV7-8 | - | - | CASRGLSSYEQYF | TGTGCCAGCAGAGGGTTGAGCTCCTACGAGCAGTACTTC
TRBJ1-1 | TRBV7-6 | - | - | CASSFSGGLNTEAFF | TGTGCCAGCAGCTTCAGCGGGGGGCTGAACACTGAAGCTTTCTTT
TRBJ2-7 | TRBV6-5 | - | - | CASRRGGPYEQYF | TGTGCCAGCAGGCGAGGGGGTCCCTACGAGCAGTACTTC
TRBJ1-4 | TRBV30 | - | few | CAGPLGEKLFF | TGTGCCGGGCCTCTGGGGGAAAAACTGTTTTTT
TRBJ1-2 | TRBV5-4 | - | - | CASSLRVGGYTF | TGTGCCAGCAGCTTAAGGGTGGGAGGCTACACCTTC
TRBJ2-2 | TRBV19 | TRBD1 | - | CASSIWTGATGELFF | TGTGCCAGTAGTATTTGGACAGGAGCCACCGGGGAGCTGTTTTTT
TRBJ1-5 | TRBV6-5 | TRBD1 | - | CASRRGTGSNQPQHF | TGTGCCAGCAGACGCGGGACAGGGTCGAATCAGCCCCAGCATTTT
TRBJ1-1 | TRBV18 | - | - | CASSPLDSGEAFF | TGTGCCAGCTCACCTTTGGATTCTGGGGAAGCTTTCTTT
TRBJ1-1 | TRBV6-5 | - | - | CASSYAGNTEAFF | TGTGCCAGCAGTTACGCGGGAAACACTGAAGCTTTCTTT
TRBJ1-2 | TRBV2 | TRBD1 | - | CASSRQGPNWGYTF | TGTGCCAGCAGCCGACAGGGCCCGAATTGGGGCTACACCTTC
TRBJ1-1 | TRBV29-1 | - | - | CSVVGPQAFF | TGCAGCGTTGTTGGACCCCAGGCTTTCTTT
TRBJ2-7 | TRBV4-1 | - | - | CASSQGGTLDEQYF | TGCGCCAGCAGCCAAGGGGGAACCTTGGACGAGCAGTACTTC
TRBJ1-4 | TRBV19 | - | - | CASKAGLSTNEKLFF | TGTGCCAGTAAAGCGGGACTCTCAACTAATGAAAAACTGTTTTTT
TRBJ1-4 | TRBV14 | - | - | CASSQDYLGGESTNEKLFF | TGTGCCAGCAGCCAAGATTATTTGGGGGGCGAATCTACTAATGAAAAACTGTTTTTT
TRBJ1-4 | TRBV29-1 | - | - | CSVEKDLGKLFF | TGCAGCGTTGAAAAGGATCTGGGTAAACTGTTTTTT
TRBJ1-6 | TRBV27 | TRBD1 | - | CASSSRDRPNSPLHF | TGTGCCAGCAGTTCTCGGGACAGGCCTAATTCACCCCTCCACTTT
TRBJ2-1 | TRBV4-2 | - | - | CASSQDLSLASYNEQFF | TGTGCCAGCAGCCAAGATCTATCGCTAGCCAGCTACAATGAGCAGTTCTTC
TRBJ1-2 | TRBV4-1 | TRBD1 | once | CASSLTGTDYGYTF | TGCGCCAGCAGCCTCACCGGGACAGACTATGGCTACACCTTC
TRBJ1-4 | TRBV24-1 | - | - | CATSDGSATNEKLFF | TGTGCCACCAGTGATGGGTCCGCAACTAATGAAAAACTGTTTTTT
TRBJ1-4 | TRBV3-1/TRBV3-2 | - | - | CASSLGEKLFF | TGTGCCAGCAGCCTCGGGGAAAAACTGTTTTTT
TRBJ1-1 | TRBV27 | - | medium-sized | CASNYQGSTEAFF | TGTGCCAGCAATTACCAGGGTTCCACTGAAGCTTTCTTT
TRBJ2-5 | TRBV5-1 | - | - | CASSLAAGEETQYF | TGCGCCAGCAGCTTGGCCGCGGGCGAGGAGACCCAGTACTTC
TRBJ1-4 | TRBV4-1 | - | - | CASSQTRNEKLFF | TGCGCCAGCAGCCAAACGCGGAATGAAAAACTGTTTTTT
TRBJ1-2 | TRBV11-2 | TRBD1 | - | CASSARTGDGYTF | TGTGCCAGCAGCGCGAGGACAGGGGATGGCTACACCTTC
TRBJ1-4 | TRBV6-1 | - | - | CASSELLGHNEKLFF | TGTGCCAGCAGTGAACTCTTAGGTCATAATGAAAAACTGTTTTTT
TRBJ2-7 | TRBV11-2 | - | few | CASSPMNYEQYF | TGTGCCAGCAGCCCGATGAACTACGAGCAGTACTTC